These 30 T cell receptor beta chains were all obtained from the same sample, sequenced in a study of blood T cell repertoires in COVID-19. Sequencing was performed with immunoSEQ multiplex PCR; in TCRdb, only in-frame clones are kept and a portion is missing. This table holds fewer than 700,000 clones, roughly 89% found once. The sequenced sample consisted of peripheral blood. Receptor source: a woman in her forties or fifties with COVID-19, enrolled during active disease.

V and J are TRBV10-3 and TRBJ1-1, with D unresolved. Germline lookup yields CDR1 ENHRY and CDR2 SYGVKD. V shed 6 bases and J shed 0 bases, with 8 bases lying between them. This CDR3 is 13 amino acids long. CDR3 amino acids: CAIRDGVNTEAFF. The CDR3 bases are TGTGCCATCAGGGATGGAGTGAACACTGAAGCTTTCTTT.

In the case of this clone: The sample carries other DNA sequences with the same CDR3. The rearrangement joins TRBV28 to TRBJ1-4; TRBD1 might be the D (6 bases). The V gene lost 6 bases and the J gene lost 2 bases, with 13 bases spanning the gap. The CDR3 has 15 residues. The germline V gene has CDR1 MDHEN and CDR2 SYDVKM. This chain's CDR3 is CASSLRGATNEKLFF. CDR3 bases: TGTGCCAGCAGCCTCCGGGGGGCTACTAATGAAAAACTGTTTTTT.

The chain has TRBV12-3 or TRBV12-4 and TRBJ1-2, with a possible D match to TRBD1 (5 bases). Deletions cut 5 bases from V and 4 bases from J, with 11 bases between. The CDR3 contains 13 residues. CDR3 sequence: CASSLTDPYGYTF. CDR3 DNA sequence: TGTGCCAGCAGTCTGACAGACCCCTATGGCTACACCTTC.

The chain uses TRBV13 and TRBJ1-1; TRBD1 might be the D (5 bases). V was cut by 1 base and J by 6 bases, with 9 bases left in between. The CDR3 consists of 13 residues. Germline V lookup: CDR1 PRHDT, CDR2 FYEKMQ (reference sequence). Here the CDR3 reads CASSLVGVPEAFF. In DNA, the CDR3 is TGTGCCAGCAGCTTAGTAGGGGTTCCTGAAGCTTTCTTT.

The V and J genes are TRBV30 and TRBJ1-1, with no clear D. V lost 3 bases and J 0 bases, leaving 11 bases between the germline ends. CDR1 and CDR2 from the germline V gene are GTSNPN and SVGIG (reference sequence). The CDR3 is 14 amino acids. This chain's CDR3 is CAWRSPGLNTEAFF. The CDR3 region has the DNA TGTGCCTGGAGGTCCCCAGGTTTGAACACTGAAGCTTTCTTT.

This rearrangement joins TRBV2 to TRBJ2-2, with a weak D call TRBD1 (5 bases). The CDR3 consists of 14 residues. Germline values: CDR1 SNHLY, CDR2 FYNNEI. The ends were cut back, 5 bases at V and 1 base at J, with 8 bases in the middle. The CDR3 nucleotides read TGTGCCAGCAGTTTACAGGTGAACACCGGGGAGCTGTTTTTT. Translated, it gives CASSLQVNTGELFF. Supplemented by reference TRBV2 and TRBJ2-2, the full variable domain reads EPEVTQTPSHQVTQMGQEVILRCVPISNHLYFYWYRQILGQKVEFLVSFYNNEISEKSEIFDDQFSVERPDGSNFTLKIRSTKLEDSAMYFCASSLQVNTGELFFGEGSRLTVL.

The chain recombines TRBV6-2 or TRBV6-3 with TRBJ1-1; TRBD1 matches at 7 bases. Germline CDR1 is MNHEY and CDR2 is SVGEGT. J gave up 0 bases and V 4 bases, and 11 bases lay outside the gene matches. This CDR3 region has 17 residues. CDR3 sequence: CASSSPWTGGVNTEAFF. DNA of the CDR3: TGTGCCAGCAGTTCACCCTGGACAGGAGGGGTGAACACTGAAGCTTTCTTT.

The rearrangement uses TRBV11-3 and TRBJ2-3, with D tentatively TRBD1 (5 bases). CDR1 SGHNT and CDR2 YENEEA come from the germline V gene. The CDR3 covers 16 residues. Trimming took off 2 bases at V and 3 bases at J, with 15 bases between the two ends. CDR3 nucleotides: TGTGCCAGCAGCTTATTTTTTGGGGCGGATACAGATACGCAGTATTTT. It encodes CASSLFFGADTDTQYF.

The chain combines TRBV12-3 or TRBV12-4 with TRBJ1-1; tentatively, D is TRBD1 (5 bases). The CDR3 consists of 13 residues. V shed 5 bases and J shed 7 bases, with 14 bases lying between them. In DNA form, the CDR3 reads TGTGCCAGCAGTCCGGGGGGACGGGTTGAAGCTTTCTTT. It yields the protein CASSPGGRVEAFF.

The CDR3 nucleotides are TGTGCCAGCAGTTCCCACCAGGAGGGAGGCGATGGCTACACCTTC. Its translation is CASSSHQEGGDGYTF. This chain uses TRBV28 with TRBJ1-2; D is ambiguous. CDR1 and CDR2 from the germline V gene are MDHEN and SYDVKM. Trimming took 4 bases from V and 6 from J, leaving 18 bases between them. The CDR3 contains 15 residues.

The V gene is TRBV7-6, the J gene TRBJ2-6; D remains unclear. CDR3 size: 17 residues. V lost 0 bases to trimming and J lost 0 bases, with 9 bases between them. Germline V gene lookup returns CDR1 SGHVS and CDR2 FNYEAQ. CDR3 amino acids: CASSLARTSSGANVLTF. Here the CDR3 DNA reads TGTGCCAGCAGCTTAGCCAGAACAAGCTCTGGGGCCAACGTCCTGACTTTC.

The chain links TRBV30 to TRBJ1-5; TRBD1 agrees at 9 bases. Germline V gene lookup returns CDR1 GTSNPN and CDR2 SVGIG (reference sequence). V lost 3 bases, J lost 6 bases, and 3 bases stayed unmatched. CDR3 length: 13 amino acids. The CDR3 here is CAWSPDRGQPQHF. In DNA, the CDR3 is TGTGCCTGGAGCCCGGACAGGGGTCAGCCCCAGCATTTT.

The chain is built from TRBV6-5 and TRBJ2-2; TRBD2 aligns across 10 bases. This CDR3 is 15 amino acids long. Germline CDR1 MNHEY, CDR2 SVGAGI. Trimming took 7 bases from V and 6 from J; bases not matched to a gene: 8. CDR3: CASKWQRGGAGELFF. The CDR3 DNA sequence: TGTGCCAGCAAGTGGCAGCGGGGGGGTGCCGGGGAGCTGTTTTTT.

CDR3 bases: TGTGCCAGCAGTTTTTCCCGGGTTTCGTACGAGCAGTACTTC. As protein: CASSFSRVSYEQYF. This rearrangement joins TRBV28 to TRBJ2-7; D uncertain. The germline V gene has CDR1 MDHEN and CDR2 SYDVKM. The CDR3 length is 14 residues. Trimming removed 3 bases from V and 4 bases from J, with 13 bases in between.

The chain is built from TRBV11-2 and TRBJ2-7; D might be TRBD1 (6 bases). The ends were cut back, 0 bases at V and 5 bases at J, with 8 bases in the middle. CDR1 SGHAT and CDR2 FQNNGV come from the germline V gene. The CDR3 consists of 13 residues. CDR3 region: CASSLDRGHEQYF. CDR3 in DNA: TGTGCCAGCAGCTTAGACAGGGGACACGAGCAGTACTTC. Supplemented by reference TRBV11-2 and TRBJ2-7, the full variable domain reads EAGVAQSPRYKIIEKRQSVAFWCNPISGHATLYWYQQILGQGPKLLIQFQNNGVVDDSQLPKDRFSAERLKGVDSTLKIQPAKLEDSAVYLCASSLDRGHEQYFGPGTRLTVT.

V usage is TRBV6-1 and J usage is TRBJ1-4, with D uncertain. V lost 3 bases to trimming and J lost 7 bases, with 12 bases between them. The length of the CDR3 is 14 residues. Germline V gene data show CDR1 as MNHNS and CDR2 as SASEGT. Written as DNA, the CDR3 is TGTGCCAGCAGTGAGCAGAGGGATAGTGAAAAACTGTTTTTT. It specifies CASSEQRDSEKLFF.

The rearrangement links TRBV29-1 to TRBJ1-1; possible D gene TRBD1, 6 bases. Trimming left V 1 base short and J 11 bases short, with 11 bases between. The CDR3 is 11 amino acids. The germline V gene has CDR1 SQVTM and CDR2 ANQGSEA. The CDR3 reads CSVEAWDKAFF. The CDR3 nucleotides are TGCAGCGTTGAAGCGTGGGACAAGGCTTTCTTT.

This chain links TRBV19 with TRBJ1-4; 7 bases fit TRBD1. CDR1 LNHDA and CDR2 SQIVND come from the germline V gene (reference sequence). This CDR3 spans 14 amino acids. Germline trimming cut 5 bases from V and 8 bases from J; bases unmatched to any gene: 8. In DNA, the CDR3 is TGTGCCAGTAGTGGGCGACAGGGAAGGGAAAAACTGTTTTTT. Translation gives CASSGRQGREKLFF.

This rearrangement joins TRBV9 to TRBJ1-6; 8 nucleotides line up with TRBD1. Germline V lookup: CDR1 SGDLS, CDR2 YYNGEE. The CDR3 totals 16 residues. The ends lost 3 bases at V and 2 bases at J; junction bases unmatched: 4. Written as DNA, the CDR3 is TGTGCCAGCAGCGGCGACAGGGGAGCCTATAATTCACCCCTCCACTTT. Translation gives CASSGDRGAYNSPLHF.

The chain is built from TRBV2 and TRBJ1-3; unclear D gene. CDR3 length: 13 residues. The ends were cut back, 8 bases at V and 4 bases at J, with 12 bases in the middle. Germline V gives CDR1 SNHLY, CDR2 FYNNEI. CDR3 bases: TGTGCCAGCCAGCGGGCGGAAGGAAACACCATATATTTT. Translated, it gives CASQRAEGNTIYF.

The chain is built from TRBV25-1 and TRBJ2-2; TRBD1 aligns across 7 bases. Trimming cost V 7 bases and J 4 bases; bases outside gene matches: 18. The CDR3 runs to 18 residues. Germline loops: CDR1 MGHDK, CDR2 SYGVNS. In nucleotides, the CDR3 is TGTGCCAGCAATCTCCGGGACAGTTCCTTACGTGGCACCGGGGAGCTGTTTTTT. Its protein product is CASNLRDSSLRGTGELFF.

The chain carries TRBV6-1 and TRBJ1-1, with D tentatively TRBD1 (5 bases). The V end lost 1 base, the J end lost 8 bases, and 20 bases lay between the germline ends. The CDR3 consists of 16 residues. Germline CDR1 reads MNHNS; CDR2 reads SASEGT. DNA for the CDR3: TGTGCCAGCAGTGAAGTCGAAAGACAGCCCCTCGGGGAAGCTTTCTTT. Residues: CASSEVERQPLGEAFF.

The CDR3 region is CASSAGLAGYEQYF. CDR3 bases: TGTGCCAGCAGCGCCGGACTAGCGGGCTACGAGCAGTACTTC. V gene TRBV11-1 combines with J gene TRBJ2-7; 11 bases fit TRBD2. The CDR3 sequence is 14 residues long. From germline, CDR1 is SGHAT and CDR2 FQDESV (reference sequence). The V and J ends lost 5 bases and 3 bases, in that order; junction bases with no gene match: 3.

This rearrangement joins TRBV19 to TRBJ1-4, with a possible D match to TRBD1 (5 bases). The CDR3 sequence is 14 residues long. The germline V and J ends were trimmed by 5 bases and 8 bases, with 15 bases remaining between them. In germline, CDR1 is LNHDA, CDR2 SQIVND (reference sequence). DNA for the CDR3: TGTGCCAGTAGTTTCCCGGGACTGACCGAAAAACTGTTTTTT. Amino acid sequence: CASSFPGLTEKLFF.

J is TRBJ2-1 and V is TRBV9, with 9 bases aligning to TRBD2. Germline V lookup: CDR1 SGDLS, CDR2 YYNGEE. The CDR3 is 17 amino acids. The trim removed 4 bases at V and 12 bases at J, leaving 20 bases unmatched. CDR3 amino acids: CASSPSLSGGIRRGQFF. CDR3 sequence (DNA): TGTGCCAGCAGCCCCTCCTTGAGCGGGGGGATTCGACGGGGGCAGTTCTTC.

The CDR3 DNA sequence: TGTGCCAGCAGCCAAGATCCACCGCGGGGGGGCACAGATACGCAGTATTTT. It encodes CASSQDPPRGGTDTQYF. The chain joins TRBV3-1 (or the pseudogene TRBV3-2) to TRBJ2-3, with 8 bases lining up with TRBD2. The CDR3 extends over 17 amino acids. CDR1 is LGHDT and CDR2 is YNNKEL in the germline V gene (reference sequence). J was trimmed by 1 base and V by 0 bases; bases with no gene match: 6.

This clone was detected only once. This chain connects TRBV3-1 (or the pseudogene TRBV3-2) to TRBJ2-5; D may be TRBD1 (6 bases). Looked up from germline, CDR1 is LGHDT and CDR2 is YNNKEL (reference sequence). The CDR3 has 16 residues. The germline V and J ends were trimmed by 2 bases and 5 bases, with 18 bases remaining between them. This chain's CDR3 is CASSQSILGGGETQYF. The DNA for the CDR3 is TGTGCCAGCAGCCAATCGATTCTTGGGGGCGGGGAGACCCAGTACTTC.

The rearrangement joins TRBV6-5 to TRBJ2-7; 7 bases map to TRBD2. Trimming at V came to 6 bases and at J to 5 bases, leaving 4 bases not matched to a gene. This CDR3 has 12 amino acids. Germline V CDR1 and CDR2: MNHEY, SVGAGI. The CDR3 DNA reads as TGTGCCAGCAGGGGGGGGTTCGACGAGCAGTACTTC. Translating it yields CASRGGFDEQYF.

The J gene is TRBJ1-1, the V gene TRBV5-4; TRBD1 matches 9 bases. Per germline, CDR1 SGHNT and CDR2 YYREEE (reference sequence). There are 16 residues in the CDR3. The V and J ends lost 2 bases and 0 bases, in that order; junction bases with no gene match: 5. CDR3 coding DNA: TGTGCCAGCAGCTTCGACAGGGGGGGAATGAACACTGAAGCTTTCTTT. Translating gives CASSFDRGGMNTEAFF.

This clone was seen only once. This sequence joins TRBV6-5 and TRBJ1-1, with D unresolved. CDR3 length equals 16 residues. V was shortened by 0 bases and J by 2 bases, with 13 bases between the two germline ends. CDR1 and CDR2 from the germline V gene are MNHEY and SVGAGI. The CDR3 loop reads CASSYSAGPDNTEAFF. CDR3 nucleotides: TGTGCCAGCAGTTACTCTGCTGGGCCCGATAACACTGAAGCTTTCTTT.